This T cell receptor beta chain was identified during a study of blood T cell repertoires in COVID-19. About the study: From T cells, B-cell-depleted T cells, or PBMCs came the material, which was cDNA or gDNA.

The CDR3 consists of 13 residues. Germline V gene sequence: CDR1 MGHDK, CDR2 SYGVNS. Between the trimmed V and J ends, which lost 7 bases and 5 bases, there was a span of 14 bases. Generated by immunoSEQ multiplex PCR, the TCRdb table keeps only in-frame clones and is missing some. The table lists under 50,000 clones, roughly 80% of them singletons. This TCR came from a man aged 50-59 years with active COVID-19. Sequenced material: peripheral blood. The chain links TRBV25-1 to TRBJ2-5; a weak D match, TRBD1 (6 bases). The DNA of the CDR3 is TGTGCCAGCAATAACAGGGTTGTTGAGACCCAGTACTTC. This translates into CASNNRVVETQYF. Drawing the rest from reference TRBV25-1 and TRBJ2-5, the complete variable domain is EADIYQTPRYLVIGTGKKITLECSQTMGHDKMYWYQQDPGMELHLIHYSYGVNSTEKGDLSSESTVSRIRTEHFPLTLESARPSHTSQYLCASNNRVVETQYFGPGTRLLVL.